The count of the clone carrying this T cell receptor beta chain is one. These data come from a study of control samples from healthy donors and cancer patients. Profiled with immunoSEQ multiplex PCR; TCRdb holds only in-frame clones, not every one. The sample has about 190,000 clones, around 93% seen once. This TCR was recovered from a man aged 25-45 years in good health. Material: blood.

The CDR3 nucleotides are TGTGCCAGCAGCTTAGGGACTAGCGGGAGACCTAGCACAGATACGCAGTATTTT. It encodes CASSLGTSGRPSTDTQYF. The J gene is TRBJ2-3, the V gene TRBV7-9; 13 nucleotides match TRBD2. Germline CDR1 is SEHNR and CDR2 is FQNEAQ (reference sequence). CDR3 length equals 18 residues. The ends lost 1 base at V and 0 bases at J; junction bases unmatched: 4.